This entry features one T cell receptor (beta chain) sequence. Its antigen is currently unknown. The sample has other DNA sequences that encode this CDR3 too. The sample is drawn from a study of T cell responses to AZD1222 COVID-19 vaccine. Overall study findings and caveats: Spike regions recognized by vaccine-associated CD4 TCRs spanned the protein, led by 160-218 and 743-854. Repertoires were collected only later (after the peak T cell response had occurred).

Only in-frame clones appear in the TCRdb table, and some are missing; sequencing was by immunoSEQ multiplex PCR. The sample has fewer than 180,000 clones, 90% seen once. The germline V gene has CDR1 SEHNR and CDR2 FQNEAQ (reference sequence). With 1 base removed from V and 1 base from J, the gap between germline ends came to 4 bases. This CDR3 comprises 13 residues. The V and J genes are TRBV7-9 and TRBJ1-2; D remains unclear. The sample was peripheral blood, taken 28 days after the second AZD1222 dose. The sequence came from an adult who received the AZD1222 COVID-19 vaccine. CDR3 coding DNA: TGTGCCAGCAGCTTAGGCGGTAACTATGGCTACACCTTC. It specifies CASSLGGNYGYTF.